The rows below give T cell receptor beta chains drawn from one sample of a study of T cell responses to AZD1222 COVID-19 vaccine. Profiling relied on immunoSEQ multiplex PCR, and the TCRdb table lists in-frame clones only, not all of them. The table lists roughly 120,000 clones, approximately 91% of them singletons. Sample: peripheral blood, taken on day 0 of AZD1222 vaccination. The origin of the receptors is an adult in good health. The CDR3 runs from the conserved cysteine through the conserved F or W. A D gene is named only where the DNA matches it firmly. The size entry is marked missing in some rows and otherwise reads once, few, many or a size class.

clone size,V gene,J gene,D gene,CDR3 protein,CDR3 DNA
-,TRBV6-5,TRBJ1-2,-,CASSFSRVDYGYTF,TGTGCCAGCAGTTTCTCCAGGGTTGACTATGGCTACACCTTC
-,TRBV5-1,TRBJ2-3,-,CASRSGERVSTDTQYF,TGCGCCAGCAGGTCCGGGGAGCGGGTTAGCACAGATACGCAGTATTTT
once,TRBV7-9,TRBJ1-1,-,CASSFYGENTEAFF,TGTGCCAGCAGCTTCTATGGAGAGAACACTGAAGCTTTCTTT
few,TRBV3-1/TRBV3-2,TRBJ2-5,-,CASSRGLSQETQYF,TGTGCCAGCAGCCGAGGACTAAGTCAAGAGACCCAGTACTTC
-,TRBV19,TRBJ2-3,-,CASSIDTIFTDTQYF,TGTGCCAGTAGTATAGATACGATATTCACAGATACGCAGTATTTT
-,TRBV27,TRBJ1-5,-,CASSPVDSSNQPQHF,TGTGCCAGCAGTCCCGTGGACTCGAGCAATCAGCCCCAGCATTTT
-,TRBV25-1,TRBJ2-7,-,CASSRPGVYEQYF,TGTGCCAGCAGTCGGCCAGGAGTCTACGAGCAGTACTTC
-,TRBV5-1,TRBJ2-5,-,CASSFQGDQETQYF,TGCGCCAGCAGCTTCCAAGGAGACCAAGAGACCCAGTACTTC
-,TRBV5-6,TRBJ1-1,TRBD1,CASSLARQGNTEAFF,TGTGCCAGCAGCTTGGCGAGACAGGGGAACACTGAAGCTTTCTTT
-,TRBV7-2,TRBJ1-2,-,CASSLGIANYGYTF,TGTGCCAGCAGCTTGGGGATAGCTAACTATGGCTACACCTTC
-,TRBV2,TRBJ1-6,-,CASTVNNSPLHF,TGTGCCAGCACCGTTAATAATTCACCCCTCCACTTT
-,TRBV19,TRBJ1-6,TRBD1,CASSIVPTGGSPLHF,TGTGCCAGTAGTATAGTTCCTACAGGGGGATCACCCCTCCACTTT
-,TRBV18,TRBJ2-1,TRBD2,CASSPRTRSDNEQFF,TGTGCCAGCTCACCTCGGACTAGGTCCGACAATGAGCAGTTCTTC
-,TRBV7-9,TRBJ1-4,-,CASSFGQGNEKLFF,TGTGCCAGCAGCTTTGGGCAGGGGAATGAAAAACTGTTTTTT
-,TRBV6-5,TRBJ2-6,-,CASSYSILSGANVLTF,TGTGCCAGCAGTTACTCGATCCTCTCTGGGGCCAACGTCCTGACTTTC
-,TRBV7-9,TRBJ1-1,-,CASSLGRGNTEAFF,TGTGCCAGCAGCTTAGGGAGGGGGAACACTGAAGCTTTCTTT
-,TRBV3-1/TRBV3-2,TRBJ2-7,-,CASSQGAGPYEQYF,TGTGCCAGCAGCCAAGGGGCCGGGCCCTACGAGCAGTACTTC
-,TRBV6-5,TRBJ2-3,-,CASRSSLSTDTQYF,TGTGCCAGCAGATCGTCCCTTAGCACAGATACGCAGTATTTT
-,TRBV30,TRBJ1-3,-,CAWKGTSSGNTIYF,TGTGCCTGGAAAGGGACAAGCTCTGGAAACACCATATATTTT
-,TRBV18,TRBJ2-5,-,CASSPQPGTQETQYF,TGTGCCAGCTCACCACAGCCCGGGACTCAAGAGACCCAGTACTTC
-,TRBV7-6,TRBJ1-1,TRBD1,CASSLPAGTGELNTEAFF,TGTGCCAGCAGCTTACCGGCGGGGACAGGGGAACTTAACACTGAAGCTTTCTTT
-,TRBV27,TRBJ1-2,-,CASSLKGGRTYGYTF,TGTGCCAGCAGTTTGAAGGGTGGGCGGACCTATGGCTACACCTTC
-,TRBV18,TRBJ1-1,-,CASSPQPANTEAFF,TGTGCCAGCTCACCACAGCCGGCGAACACTGAAGCTTTCTTT
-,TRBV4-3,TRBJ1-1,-,CASSQEWQYEAFF,TGCGCCAGCAGCCAAGAATGGCAGTACGAAGCTTTCTTT
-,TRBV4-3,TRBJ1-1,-,CASSPRGEGTEAFF,TGCGCCAGCAGCCCTCGGGGGGAGGGCACTGAAGCTTTCTTT
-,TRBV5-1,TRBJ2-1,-,CASSVVGDQTNEQFF,TGCGCCAGCAGTGTTGTTGGGGACCAAACCAATGAGCAGTTCTTC
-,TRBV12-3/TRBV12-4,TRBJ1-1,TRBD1,CASRRTGDAEAFF,TGTGCCAGCAGGCGGACAGGGGATGCTGAAGCTTTCTTT
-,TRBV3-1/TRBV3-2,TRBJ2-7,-,CASSYEQYF,TGTGCCAGTTCCTACGAGCAGTACTTC
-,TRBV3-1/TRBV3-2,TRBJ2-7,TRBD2,CASSRSGTSVGEQYF,TGTGCCAGCAGCCGAAGCGGGACTAGCGTCGGCGAGCAGTACTTC
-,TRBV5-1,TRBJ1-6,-,CASSLEGWDSPLHF,TGCGCCAGCAGCTTGGAAGGCTGGGATTCACCCCTCCACTTT
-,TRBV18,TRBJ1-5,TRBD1,CASSGPGTASNQPQHF,TGTGCCAGCTCAGGCCCCGGGACAGCAAGCAATCAGCCCCAGCATTTT
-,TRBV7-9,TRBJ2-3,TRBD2,CASSPGLAASDTQYF,TGTGCCAGCAGCCCGGGACTAGCGGCCTCAGATACGCAGTATTTT
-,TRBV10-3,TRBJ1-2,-,CAIKETEKGYGYTF,TGTGCCATCAAAGAGACAGAAAAAGGCTATGGCTACACCTTC
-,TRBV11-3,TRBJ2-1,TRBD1,CASSPWTGGGNEQFF,TGTGCCAGCAGCCCCTGGACAGGGGGCGGGAATGAGCAGTTCTTC
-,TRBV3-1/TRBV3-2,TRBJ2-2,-,CASSSGGYGELFF,TGTGCCAGCAGTTCTGGGGGGTACGGGGAGCTGTTTTTT
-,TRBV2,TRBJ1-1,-,CASGPTGVAFF,TGTGCCAGCGGACCGACGGGGGTGGCTTTCTTT
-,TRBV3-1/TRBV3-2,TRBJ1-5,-,CASSQGAVSSNQPQHF,TGTGCCAGCAGCCAGGGGGCCGTCTCTAGCAATCAGCCCCAGCATTTT
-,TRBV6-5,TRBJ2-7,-,CASTPYGAGSYEQYF,TGTGCCAGCACCCCATACGGGGCAGGGAGCTACGAGCAGTACTTC
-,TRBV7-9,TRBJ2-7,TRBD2,CASSSHRPSGGPRLYEQYF,TGTGCCAGCAGCTCCCACCGCCCTAGCGGGGGGCCAAGACTCTACGAGCAGTACTTC
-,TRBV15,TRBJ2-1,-,CATSRDPPYSSYNEQFF,TGTGCCACCAGCAGAGATCCGCCCTATAGCTCCTACAATGAGCAGTTCTTC
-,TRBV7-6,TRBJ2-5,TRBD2,CASSLFLGLGEETQYF,TGTGCCAGCAGCTTATTTCTGGGACTAGGGGAGGAGACCCAGTACTTC
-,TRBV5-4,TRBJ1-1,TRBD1,CASSLSGTVAEAFF,TGTGCCAGCAGCTTGAGCGGGACAGTAGCTGAAGCTTTCTTT
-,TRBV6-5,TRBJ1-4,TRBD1,CASRGQGAYEKLFF,TGTGCCAGCAGGGGGCAGGGGGCGTATGAAAAACTGTTTTTT
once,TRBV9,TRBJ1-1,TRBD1,CASSVDTGTGGRNTEAFF,TGTGCCAGCAGCGTAGACACTGGGACAGGGGGACGGAACACTGAAGCTTTCTTT
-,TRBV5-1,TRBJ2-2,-,CASSPTRGLGNGELFF,TGCGCCAGCAGCCCTACGCGGGGGCTGGGCAACGGGGAGCTGTTTTTT
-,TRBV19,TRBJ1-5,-,CASSMGVYSNQPQHF,TGTGCCAGTAGTATGGGAGTATATAGCAATCAGCCCCAGCATTTT
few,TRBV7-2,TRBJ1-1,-,CASSLAHPNTEAFF,TGTGCCAGCAGCTTAGCCCACCCGAACACTGAAGCTTTCTTT
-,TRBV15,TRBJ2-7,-,CATSRLYKYF,TGTGCCACCAGCCGGCTCTACAAGTACTTC
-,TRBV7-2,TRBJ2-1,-,CASRRDTSSTYNEQFF,TGTGCCAGCAGACGAGACACCTCTAGCACCTACAATGAGCAGTTCTTC
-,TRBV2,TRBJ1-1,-,CASSLGVNTEAFF,TGTGCCAGCAGCCTAGGAGTGAACACTGAAGCTTTCTTT
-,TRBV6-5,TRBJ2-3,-,CASSSAGVPTDTQYF,TGTGCCAGCAGTAGTGCAGGGGTTCCCACAGATACGCAGTATTTT
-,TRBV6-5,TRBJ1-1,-,CASSWGRGAEAFF,TGTGCCAGCAGCTGGGGACGGGGGGCTGAAGCTTTCTTT